The text below deals with one T cell receptor (beta chain). Its target is unknown. Unique-molecular-identifier-tagged TCR beta cDNA libraries were used. TCRdb analysed the PCR reads with MiXCR anew, one entry per CDR3 protein. Here the sample spans about 540,000 distinct CDR3 sequences, less than 40% being singletons. The source of the sample is a study of post-analysis software for immune sequencing data. Overall study results and limits: Compared with controls, patients had more of about 5 TRBV segments, including TRBV5-6, TRBV5-1 and TRBV20-1.

The CDR3 sequence is 14 residues long. The V and J ends lost 9 bases and 7 bases respectively, with 19 bases between them. Sequenced sample: blood. The sequence derives from a girl aged 2-17 years with multiple sclerosis. The V gene is TRBV12-3 or TRBV12-4, the J gene TRBJ1-5; D is perhaps TRBD1 (6 bases). The CDR3 loop is CASNRDGIGQPQHF. In DNA form, the CDR3 reads TGTGCCAGTAACAGGGATGGGATAGGCCAGCCCCAGCATTTT.